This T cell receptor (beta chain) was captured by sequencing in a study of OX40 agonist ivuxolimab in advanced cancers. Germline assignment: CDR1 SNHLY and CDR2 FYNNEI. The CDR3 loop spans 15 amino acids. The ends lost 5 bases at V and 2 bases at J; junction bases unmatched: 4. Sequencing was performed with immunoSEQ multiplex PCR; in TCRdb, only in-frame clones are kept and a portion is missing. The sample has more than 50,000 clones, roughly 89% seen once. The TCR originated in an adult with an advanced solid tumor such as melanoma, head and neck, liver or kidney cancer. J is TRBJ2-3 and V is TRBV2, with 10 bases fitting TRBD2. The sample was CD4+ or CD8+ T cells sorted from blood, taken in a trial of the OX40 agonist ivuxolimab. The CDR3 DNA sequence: TGTGCCAGCAGTTTAGCGGGAGGCTACACAGATACGCAGTATTTT. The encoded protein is CASSLAGGYTDTQYF.